The 13 T cell receptor beta chains presented below share a single source sample, sequenced in a study of lymphopenia after photon versus proton radiotherapy. Produced via immunoSEQ multiplex PCR; TCRdb's table is partial and in-frame only. The sample lists tens of thousands of clones; around 87% were seen once. The material sequenced was peripheral blood, taken from a patient treated with proton-based radiotherapy. These receptors were taken from an elderly man with esophageal cancer.

The CDR3 loop is CASSRDGLSYEQYF. DNA for the CDR3: TGCGCCAGCAGTCGGGACGGATTATCCTACGAGCAGTACTTC. The chain uses TRBV10-1 and TRBJ2-7, with D possibly being TRBD1 or TRBD2 (5 bases each). With 5 bases removed from V and 1 base from J, the gap between germline ends came to 12 bases. This CDR3 has 14 residues. From germline, CDR1 is WNHNN and CDR2 SYGVQD (reference sequence).

The chain joins TRBV4-3 to TRBJ2-7; 10 bases line up with TRBD1. The germline V gene encodes CDR1 LGHNA and CDR2 YSLEER. With 0 bases clipped from V and 3 bases from J, the junction kept 5 bases outside the gene matches. This CDR3 spans 16 amino acids. The CDR3 sequence: CASSQDIGQGDYEQYF. The DNA of the CDR3 is TGCGCCAGCAGCCAAGACATTGGACAGGGGGACTACGAGCAGTACTTC.

The J gene is TRBJ1-1, the V gene TRBV18; D is possibly TRBD1 (6 bases). This CDR3 is built from 14 residues. The germline V gene encodes CDR1 KGHSH and CDR2 LQKENI. Trimming removed 3 bases from V and 8 bases from J, with 16 bases in between. The CDR3 is CASSPAAGAGEAFF. CDR3 DNA sequence: TGTGCCAGCTCACCCGCCGCGGGGGCGGGAGAAGCTTTCTTT.

The rearrangement joins TRBV6-1 to TRBJ2-3; D uncertain. V lost 0 bases, J lost 1 base, and 8 bases lay in between. Germline assignment: CDR1 MNHNS and CDR2 SASEGT. The CDR3 is 15 residues long. CDR3 residues: CASSEALSGTDTQYF. The CDR3 nucleotides are TGTGCCAGCAGTGAAGCCTTGTCGGGCACAGATACGCAGTATTTT.

The rearrangement uses TRBV13 and TRBJ2-1, with 9 bases aligning to TRBD1. Germline V lookup: CDR1 PRHDT, CDR2 FYEKMQ (reference sequence). J was trimmed by 9 bases and V by 5 bases; bases with no gene match: 8. The CDR3 length is 14 residues. CDR3 in DNA: TGTGCCAGCAGCCCCGGGACAGGGTTTGGTGAGCAGTTCTTC. Protein product: CASSPGTGFGEQFF.

The sample holds one count of this clone. The chain couples TRBV5-5 to TRBJ1-5; D not resolved. CDR3 length: 15 residues. Trimming pared 4 bases from V and 4 bases from J, leaving 15 bases between. Per germline, CDR1 SGHKS and CDR2 YYEKEE (reference sequence). The CDR3 is CASSAQLGVNQPQHF. DNA for the CDR3: TGTGCCAGCAGCGCCCAACTTGGGGTAAATCAGCCCCAGCATTTT.

The chain is built from TRBV25-1 and TRBJ1-2; unclear D gene. Germline-derived CDR1 and CDR2 are MGHDK and SYGVNS. There are 13 residues in the CDR3. With 2 bases removed from V and 5 bases from J, the gap between germline ends came to 9 bases. The CDR3, as DNA: TGTGCCAGCAGTGAACGCCCCTTTTATGGCTACACCTTC. Translated: CASSERPFYGYTF.

A single count supports this clone. The chain uses TRBV18 and TRBJ1-3; D is possibly TRBD1 (6 bases). The CDR3 loop spans 15 amino acids. V lost 8 bases and J lost 0, with 14 bases in between. Germline values: CDR1 KGHSH, CDR2 LQKENI. DNA of the CDR3: TGTGCCAGCGCGGACAGAATTCTCTCTGGAAACACCATATATTTT. This codes for CASADRILSGNTIYF.

This clone was detected once. The V gene is TRBV19, the J gene TRBJ2-2; D unresolved. V was clipped by 2 bases and J by 10 bases, with 11 bases between them. Germline V gives CDR1 LNHDA, CDR2 SQIVND (reference sequence). CDR3 length: 13 residues. This CDR3 reads CASSISPRSELFF. The CDR3 nucleotides read TGTGCCAGTAGTATATCCCCAAGGTCGGAGCTGTTTTTT.

This chain uses TRBV5-6 with TRBJ2-7; 7 positions agree with TRBD1. Unmatched junction bases numbered 8, after V lost 4 bases and J lost 4 bases. The CDR3 is 14 amino acids. CDR1 and CDR2 from the germline V gene are SGHDT and YYEEEE. The CDR3 nucleotides read TGTGCCAGCAGCCTAGACAGGGATATTTACGAGCAGTACTTC. Amino acids: CASSLDRDIYEQYF.

This CDR3 is CASSVTPSVPNEQFF. The CDR3 DNA reads TGTGCCAGCAGCGTGACGCCTAGCGTTCCCAATGAGCAGTTCTTC. The chain employs TRBV6-4 and TRBJ2-1, with D perhaps matching TRBD2 (6 bases). V was shortened by 6 bases and J by 6 bases, with 18 bases between the two germline ends. The length of the CDR3 is 15 residues. Germline V lookup: CDR1 MRHNA, CDR2 SNTAGT.

This chain uses TRBV4-2 with TRBJ2-1, with 9 positions matching TRBD2. V shed 0 bases and J 8 bases; nucleotides not matched to a gene: 14. The CDR3 is 18 amino acids. The germline gives CDR1 LGHNA, CDR2 YNFKEQ. This chain's CDR3 is CASSQDRTGAGGGHEQFF. As DNA, the CDR3 is TGTGCCAGCAGCCAAGATCGGACGGGAGCGGGGGGCGGGCATGAGCAGTTCTTC.

The rearrangement links TRBV11-2 to TRBJ2-5; 13 bases align to TRBD2. The germline CDR1 and CDR2 sequences are SGHAT and FQNNGV. The ends lost 4 bases at V and 4 bases at J; junction bases unmatched: 6. This CDR3 has 16 amino acids. The CDR3 DNA follows: TGTGCCAGCAGCTCCGGACTAGCGGGGGAGGGAGAGACCCAGTACTTC. Protein product: CASSSGLAGEGETQYF. The complete variable domain, with remaining parts taken from reference TRBV11-2 and TRBJ2-5, reads EAGVAQSPRYKIIEKRQSVAFWCNPISGHATLYWYQQILGQGPKLLIQFQNNGVVDDSQLPKDRFSAERLKGVDSTLKIQPAKLEDSAVYLCASSSGLAGEGETQYFGPGTRLLVL.